These 11 T cell receptor beta chains share one sample of origin, sequenced in a study of STAT5B mutations in CD4+ large granular lymphocyte leukemia. This table comes from immunoSEQ multiplex PCR, and its TCRdb copy is limited to in-frame clones, with some not included. The sample lists roughly 26,000 clones, 65% to 90% occurring once. Input material: CD4+ T cells from blood buffy coats. All receptors derive from a human donor in good health.

The J gene is TRBJ2-2, the V gene TRBV4-1; a possible D gene is TRBD2 (7 bases). The CDR3 covers 16 residues. The germline gives CDR1 MGHRA, CDR2 YSYEKL. The germline V and J ends were trimmed by 1 base and 1 base, with 10 bases remaining between them. The CDR3 spells CASSQGGGQNTGELFF. The CDR3 coding sequence is TGCGCCAGCAGCCAAGGGGGGGGACAGAACACCGGGGAGCTGTTTTTT.

This sequence joins TRBV5-4 and TRBJ1-6; D not resolved. V dropped 5 bases and J dropped 7 bases, with 13 bases sitting between them. This CDR3 has 14 residues. Looked up from germline, CDR1 is SGHNT and CDR2 is YYREEE (reference sequence). CDR3 amino acids: CASRAEYQNSPLHF. For the CDR3, the DNA is TGTGCCAGCAGGGCCGAGTATCAAAATTCACCCCTCCACTTT.

The chain links TRBV27 to TRBJ2-1; 9 bases fit TRBD2. Germline V gives CDR1 MNHEY, CDR2 SMNVEV (reference sequence). Losses at the gene ends were 2 bases for V and 5 bases for J; bases not matched to a gene: 1. This CDR3 is 14 amino acids long. The CDR3 DNA follows: TGTGCCAGCAGTTTAATAGCGGGAGACAATGAGCAGTTCTTC. Protein: CASSLIAGDNEQFF.

This clone occurred a few times. The chain uses TRBV29-1 and TRBJ2-7, with 10 bases aligning to TRBD2. Trimming removed 5 bases from V and 1 base from J; junction bases left unmatched: 8. Per the germline V gene, CDR1 is SQVTM and CDR2 is ANQGSEA. The CDR3 has 15 residues. The CDR3 sequence is CSVLKLAGTSYEQYF. CDR3 in DNA: TGCAGCGTTTTAAAACTAGCGGGGACTTCCTACGAGCAGTACTTC.

This clone has more than one count but fewer than ten. The chain joins TRBV28 to TRBJ2-2; tentative D call: TRBD2 (5 bases). This CDR3 spans 13 amino acids. CDR1 and CDR2 from the germline V gene are MDHEN and SYDVKM. The V end was cut by 10 bases, the J end by 5 bases, with 14 bases between. This CDR3 is CATQRERTGELFF. CDR3 nucleotide sequence: TGTGCCACCCAGCGCGAGCGGACCGGGGAGCTGTTTTTT.

The chain combines TRBV9 with TRBJ1-4; D is perhaps TRBD1 (6 bases). This CDR3 is 15 amino acids long. Trimming removed 2 bases at V and 3 bases at J, with 11 bases between. Germline V gives CDR1 SGDLS, CDR2 YYNGEE. The CDR3: CASSVGTRPNEKLFF. Here the CDR3 DNA reads TGTGCCAGCAGCGTGGGGACAAGGCCTAATGAAAAACTGTTTTTT.

V gene TRBV5-6 combines with J gene TRBJ1-2; 7 bases fit TRBD1. Germline V gene data show CDR1 as SGHDT and CDR2 as YYEEEE. The CDR3 has 15 amino acids. J gave up 8 bases and V 4 bases, and 14 bases lay outside the gene matches. This chain's CDR3 is CASSRRATGREGYTF. The CDR3 DNA reads TGTGCCAGCAGCCGCCGGGCGACAGGGAGGGAAGGCTACACCTTC.

This chain links TRBV29-1 with TRBJ2-1; D may correspond to TRBD1 or TRBD2 (5 bases each). V gave up 0 bases and J gave up 8 bases, with 14 bases separating them. This CDR3 has 14 amino acids. The germline V gene encodes CDR1 SQVTM and CDR2 ANQGSEA. The CDR3 loop reads CSVEEGRGADEQFF. CDR3 in DNA: TGCAGCGTTGAAGAAGGGCGAGGGGCCGATGAGCAGTTCTTC.

This clone showed up just a few times. The chain has TRBV6-4 and TRBJ2-2; no clear D gene. CDR3 size: 11 residues. Trimming removed 7 bases from V and 4 bases from J, with 4 bases in between. CDR1 MRHNA and CDR2 SNTAGT come from the germline V gene. The CDR3 sequence is CASKGTGELFF. In DNA form, the CDR3 reads TGTGCCAGCAAAGGCACCGGGGAGCTGTTTTTT.

The rearrangement links TRBV5-4 to TRBJ2-7, with 9 bases matching TRBD2. This CDR3 is 15 amino acids long. The V segment lost 0 bases and the J segment 3 bases; nucleotides outside the gene matches: 4. CDR1 is SGHNT, CDR2 YYREEE, per germline (reference sequence). CDR3 coding DNA: TGTGCCAGCAGCTTGGGCTCAGCGGGAGGCTACGAGCAGTACTTC. It is translated as CASSLGSAGGYEQYF.

The rearrangement uses TRBV29-1 and TRBJ2-3, with TRBD2 as a possible D gene (7 bases). The CDR3 contains 14 residues. The V gene's germline CDR1 is SQVTM and CDR2 ANQGSEA. V was cut by 3 bases and J by 6 bases, with 16 bases left in between. DNA for the CDR3: TGCAGCGTTGATGGGTCTGGGGGGGCTGATACGCAGTATTTT. It translates to CSVDGSGGADTQYF.